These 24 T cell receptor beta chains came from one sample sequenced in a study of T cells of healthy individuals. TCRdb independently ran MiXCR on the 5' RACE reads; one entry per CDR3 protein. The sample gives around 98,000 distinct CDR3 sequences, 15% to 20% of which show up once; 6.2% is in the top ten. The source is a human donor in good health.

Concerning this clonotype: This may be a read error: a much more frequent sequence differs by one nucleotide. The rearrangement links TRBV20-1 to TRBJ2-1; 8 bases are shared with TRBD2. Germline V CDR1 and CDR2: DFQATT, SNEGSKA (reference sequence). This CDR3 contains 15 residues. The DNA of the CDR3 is TGCAGTGCTAGAGTCCCGGGGGGGATCACCGCTGAGCAGCTCTTC. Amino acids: CSARVPGGITAEQLF.

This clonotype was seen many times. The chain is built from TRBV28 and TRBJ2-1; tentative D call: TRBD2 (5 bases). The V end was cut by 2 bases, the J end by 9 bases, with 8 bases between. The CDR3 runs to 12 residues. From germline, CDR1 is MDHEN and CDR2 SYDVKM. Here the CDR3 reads CASSLTGFEQFF. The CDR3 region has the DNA TGTGCCAGCAGTTTAACGGGGTTTGAGCAGTTCTTC.

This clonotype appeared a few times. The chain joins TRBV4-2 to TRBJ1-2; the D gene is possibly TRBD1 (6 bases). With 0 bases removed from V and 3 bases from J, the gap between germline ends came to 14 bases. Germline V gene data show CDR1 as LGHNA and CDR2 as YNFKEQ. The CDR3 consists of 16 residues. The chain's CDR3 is CASSQDTGGAYYGYTF. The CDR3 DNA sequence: TGTGCCAGCAGCCAAGATACGGGGGGGGCGTACTATGGCTACACCTTC.

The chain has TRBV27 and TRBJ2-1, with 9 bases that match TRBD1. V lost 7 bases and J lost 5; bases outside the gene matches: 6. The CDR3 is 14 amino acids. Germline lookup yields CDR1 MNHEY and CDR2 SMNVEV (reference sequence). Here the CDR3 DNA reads TGTGCCAGCATCTCTGGGGACAGGGACAATGAGCAGTTCTTC. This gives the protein CASISGDRDNEQFF.

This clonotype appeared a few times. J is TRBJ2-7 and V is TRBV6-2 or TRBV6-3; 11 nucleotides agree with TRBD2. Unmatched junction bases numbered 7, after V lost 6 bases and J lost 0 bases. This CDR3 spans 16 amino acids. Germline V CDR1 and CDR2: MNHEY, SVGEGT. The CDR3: CASSFLTSGNSYEQYF. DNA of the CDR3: TGTGCCAGCAGCTTTTTGACTAGCGGGAACTCCTACGAGCAGTACTTC.

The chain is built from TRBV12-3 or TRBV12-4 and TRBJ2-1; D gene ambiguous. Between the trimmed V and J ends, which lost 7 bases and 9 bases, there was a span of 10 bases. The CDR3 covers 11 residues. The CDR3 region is CASKSPGEQFF. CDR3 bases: TGTGCCAGCAAGTCCCCCGGTGAGCAGTTCTTC.

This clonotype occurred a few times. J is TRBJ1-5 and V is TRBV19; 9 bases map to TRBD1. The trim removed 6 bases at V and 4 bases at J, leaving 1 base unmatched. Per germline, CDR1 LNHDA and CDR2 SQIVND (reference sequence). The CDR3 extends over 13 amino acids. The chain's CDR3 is CASRTGGNQPQHF. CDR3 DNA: TGTGCCAGTAGGACAGGGGGGAATCAGCCCCAGCATTTT.

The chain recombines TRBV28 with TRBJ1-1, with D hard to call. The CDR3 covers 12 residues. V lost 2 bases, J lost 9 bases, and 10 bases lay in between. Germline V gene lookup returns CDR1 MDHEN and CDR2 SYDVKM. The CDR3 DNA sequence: TGTGCCAGCAGTTTACGGACCGGTAAAGCTTTCTTT. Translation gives CASSLRTGKAFF.

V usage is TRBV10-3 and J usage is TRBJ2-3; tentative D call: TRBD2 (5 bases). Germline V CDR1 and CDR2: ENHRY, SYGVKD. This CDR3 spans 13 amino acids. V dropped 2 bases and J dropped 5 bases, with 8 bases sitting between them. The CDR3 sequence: CAISEKGRDTQYF. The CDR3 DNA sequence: TGTGCCATCAGTGAGAAAGGGAGAGATACGCAGTATTTT.

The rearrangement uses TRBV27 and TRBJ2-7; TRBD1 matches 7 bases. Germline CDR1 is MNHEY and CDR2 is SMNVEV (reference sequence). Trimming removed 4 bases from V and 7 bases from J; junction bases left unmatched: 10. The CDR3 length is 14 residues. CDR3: CASSSGTALGEQYF. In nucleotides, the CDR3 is TGTGCCAGCAGTTCCGGGACAGCCCTCGGGGAGCAGTACTTC.

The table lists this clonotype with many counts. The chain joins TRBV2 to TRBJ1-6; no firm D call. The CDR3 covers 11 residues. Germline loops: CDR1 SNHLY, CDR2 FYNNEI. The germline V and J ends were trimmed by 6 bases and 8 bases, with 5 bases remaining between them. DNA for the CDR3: TGTGCCAGCAGCTCGCATTCACCCCTCCACTTT. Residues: CASSSHSPLHF.

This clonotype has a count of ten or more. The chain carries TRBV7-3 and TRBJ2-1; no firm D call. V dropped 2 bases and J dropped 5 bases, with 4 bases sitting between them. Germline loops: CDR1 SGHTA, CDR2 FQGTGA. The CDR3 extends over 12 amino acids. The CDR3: CASSLGDNEQFF. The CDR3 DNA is TGTGCCAGCAGCTTAGGGGACAATGAGCAGTTCTTC.

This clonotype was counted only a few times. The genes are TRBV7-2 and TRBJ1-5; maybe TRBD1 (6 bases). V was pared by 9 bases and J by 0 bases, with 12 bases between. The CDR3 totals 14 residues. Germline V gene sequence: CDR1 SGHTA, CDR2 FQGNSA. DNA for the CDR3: TGTGCCAGTTTGGAGGGGGGTAGCAATCAGCCCCAGCATTTT. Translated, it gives CASLEGGSNQPQHF.

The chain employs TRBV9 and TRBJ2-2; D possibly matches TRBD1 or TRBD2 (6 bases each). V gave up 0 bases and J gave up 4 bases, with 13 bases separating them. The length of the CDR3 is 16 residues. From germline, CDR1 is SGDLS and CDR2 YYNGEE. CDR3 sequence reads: CASSVGGGPATGELFF. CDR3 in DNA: TGTGCCAGCAGCGTAGGAGGGGGGCCGGCCACCGGGGAGCTGTTTTTT.

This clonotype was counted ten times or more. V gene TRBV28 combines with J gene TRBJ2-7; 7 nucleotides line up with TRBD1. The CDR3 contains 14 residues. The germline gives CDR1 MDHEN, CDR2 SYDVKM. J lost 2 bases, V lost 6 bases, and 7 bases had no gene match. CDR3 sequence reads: CASRPQGRAYEQYF. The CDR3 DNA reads TGTGCCAGCAGACCACAGGGGCGGGCCTACGAGCAGTACTTC.

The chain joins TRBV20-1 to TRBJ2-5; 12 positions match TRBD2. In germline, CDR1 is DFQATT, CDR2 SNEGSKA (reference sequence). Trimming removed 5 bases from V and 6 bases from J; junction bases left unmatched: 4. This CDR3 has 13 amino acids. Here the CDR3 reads CSAQTSGSQTQYF. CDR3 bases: TGCAGTGCTCAGACTAGCGGGAGTCAGACCCAGTACTTC.

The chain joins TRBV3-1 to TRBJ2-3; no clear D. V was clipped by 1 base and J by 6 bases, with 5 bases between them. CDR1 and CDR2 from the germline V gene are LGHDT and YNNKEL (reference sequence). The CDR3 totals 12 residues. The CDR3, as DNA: TGTGCCAGCAGCCAAGTGGCGGATACGCAGTATTTT. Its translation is CASSQVADTQYF.

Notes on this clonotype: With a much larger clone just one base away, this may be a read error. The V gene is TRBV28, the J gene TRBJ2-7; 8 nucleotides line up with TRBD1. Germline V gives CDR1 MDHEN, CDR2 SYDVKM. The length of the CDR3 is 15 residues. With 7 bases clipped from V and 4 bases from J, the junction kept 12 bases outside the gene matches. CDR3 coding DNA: TGTGCCAGCACCCTCCGGACAGGGATACCGTACGAGCAGTACTTC. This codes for CASTLRTGIPYEQYF. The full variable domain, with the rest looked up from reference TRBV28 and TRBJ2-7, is DVKVTQSSRYLVKRTGEKVFLECVQDMDHENMFWYRQDPGLGLRLIYFSYDVKMKEKGDIPEGYSVSREKKERFSLILESASTNQTSMYLCASTLRTGIPYEQYFGPGTRLTVT.

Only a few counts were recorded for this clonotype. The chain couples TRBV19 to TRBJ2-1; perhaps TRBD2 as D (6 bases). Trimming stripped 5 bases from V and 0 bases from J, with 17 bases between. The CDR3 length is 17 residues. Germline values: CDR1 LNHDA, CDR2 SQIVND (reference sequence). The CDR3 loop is CASSVWGVLNSYNEQFF. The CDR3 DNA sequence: TGTGCCAGTAGTGTGTGGGGGGTCCTGAACTCCTACAATGAGCAGTTCTTC.

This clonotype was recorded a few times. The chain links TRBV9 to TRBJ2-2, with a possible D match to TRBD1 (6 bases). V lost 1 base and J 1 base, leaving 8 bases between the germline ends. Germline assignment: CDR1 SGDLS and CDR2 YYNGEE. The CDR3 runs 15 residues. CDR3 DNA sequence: TGTGCCAGCAGCGTAATGGACAGGAACACCGGGGAGCTGTTTTTT. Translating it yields CASSVMDRNTGELFF.

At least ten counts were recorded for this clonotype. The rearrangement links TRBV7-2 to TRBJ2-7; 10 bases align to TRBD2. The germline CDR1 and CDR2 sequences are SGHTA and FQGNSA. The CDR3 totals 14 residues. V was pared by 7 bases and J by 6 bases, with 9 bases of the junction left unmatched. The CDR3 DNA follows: TGTGCCAGCAAATCCGGGACTAGCGCATTCGAGCAGTACTTC. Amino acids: CASKSGTSAFEQYF.

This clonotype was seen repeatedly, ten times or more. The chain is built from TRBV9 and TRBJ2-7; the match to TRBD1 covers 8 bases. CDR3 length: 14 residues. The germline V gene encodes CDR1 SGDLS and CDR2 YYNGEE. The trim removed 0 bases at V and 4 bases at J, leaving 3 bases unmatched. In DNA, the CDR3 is TGTGCCAGCAGCGTAGCAGGGGGCGGTTACGAGCAGTACTTC. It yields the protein CASSVAGGGYEQYF.

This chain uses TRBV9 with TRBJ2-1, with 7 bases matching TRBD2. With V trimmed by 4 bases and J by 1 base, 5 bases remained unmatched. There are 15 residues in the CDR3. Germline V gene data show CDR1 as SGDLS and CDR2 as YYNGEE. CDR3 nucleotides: TGTGCCAGCAGCCACCTAGCGGCTTCCTACAATGAGCAGTTCTTC. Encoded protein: CASSHLAASYNEQFF.

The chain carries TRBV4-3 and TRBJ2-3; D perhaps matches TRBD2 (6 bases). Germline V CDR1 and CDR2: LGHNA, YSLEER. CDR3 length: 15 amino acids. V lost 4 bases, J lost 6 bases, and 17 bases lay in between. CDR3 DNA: TGCGCCAGCAGCCCGAGTCCACTCCGGGGGGATACGCAGTATTTT. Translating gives CASSPSPLRGDTQYF.